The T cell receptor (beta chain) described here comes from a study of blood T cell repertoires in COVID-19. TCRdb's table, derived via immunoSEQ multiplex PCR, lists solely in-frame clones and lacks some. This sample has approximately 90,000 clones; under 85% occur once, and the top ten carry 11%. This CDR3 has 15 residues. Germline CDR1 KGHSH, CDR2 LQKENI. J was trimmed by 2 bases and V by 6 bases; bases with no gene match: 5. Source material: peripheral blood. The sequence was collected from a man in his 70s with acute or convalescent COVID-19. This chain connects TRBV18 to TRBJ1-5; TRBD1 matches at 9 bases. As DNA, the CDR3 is TGTGCCAGCTCCATGGGACAGGGTGGCAATCAGCCCCAGCATTTT. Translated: CASSMGQGGNQPQHF. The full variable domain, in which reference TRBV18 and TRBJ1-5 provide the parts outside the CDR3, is NAGVMQNPRHLVRRRGQEARLRCSPMKGHSHVYWYRQLPEEGLKFMVYLQKENIIDESGMPKERFSAEFPKEGPSILRIQQVVRGDSAAYFCASSMGQGGNQPQHFGDGTRLSIL.